These 18 T cell receptor beta chains originate from one sample sequenced in a study of OX40 agonist ivuxolimab in advanced cancers. The method was immunoSEQ multiplex PCR; TCRdb's version includes in-frame clones alone and lacks a portion of them. The data show about 81,000 clones, about 93% seen once. This material consisted of CD4+ or CD8+ T cells sorted from blood, taken in a trial of the OX40 agonist ivuxolimab. The receptors stem from an adult with an advanced solid tumor such as melanoma, head and neck, liver or kidney cancer.

The J gene is TRBJ2-1, the V gene TRBV6-6, with 7 nucleotides matching TRBD2. The junction had 2 bases not matched to a gene; V was cut back by 7 bases and J by 2 bases. Germline CDR1 reads MNHNY; CDR2 reads SVGAGI (reference sequence). This CDR3 has 13 amino acids. The CDR3 region is CASISGPYNEQFF. The CDR3 DNA sequence: TGTGCCAGCATTAGCGGGCCCTACAATGAGCAGTTCTTC.

The chain employs TRBV27 and TRBJ1-1; 11 bases align to TRBD1. CDR1 MNHEY and CDR2 SMNVEV come from the germline V gene (reference sequence). This CDR3 region has 15 residues. J gave up 4 bases and V 4 bases, and 5 bases lay outside the gene matches. Written as DNA, the CDR3 is TGTGCCAGCAGTTCCGGGACAGGGGGTGGCACTGAAGCTTTCTTT. Translation: CASSSGTGGGTEAFF.

The V gene is TRBV6-6, the J gene TRBJ2-7; D is perhaps TRBD1 (5 bases). Germline CDR1 is MNHNY and CDR2 is SVGAGI (reference sequence). CDR3 size: 16 residues. Trimming took off 1 base at V and 5 bases at J, with 18 bases between the two ends. The CDR3 bases are TGTGCCAGCAGTTACTGGGGCACAGGTTTGTATGACGAGCAGTACTTC. This encodes CASSYWGTGLYDEQYF.

The chain links TRBV6-5 to TRBJ2-3; 10 bases align to TRBD2. This CDR3 contains 13 residues. Germline CDR1 is MNHEY and CDR2 is SVGAGI. With 9 bases clipped from V and 1 base from J, the junction kept 1 base outside the gene matches. The CDR3 DNA follows: TGTGCCAGTCTAGCGGGGGGCACAGATACGCAGTATTTT. Amino acids: CASLAGGTDTQYF.

This clone was seen only once. The chain uses TRBV28 and TRBJ2-5; no firm D call. This CDR3 region has 11 residues. CDR1 is MDHEN and CDR2 is SYDVKM in the germline V gene. V shed 3 bases and J shed 4 bases, with 3 bases lying between them. Written as DNA, the CDR3 is TGTGCCAGCAGTTTGGTAGAGACCCAGTACTTC. This encodes CASSLVETQYF.

This chain's CDR3 is CASSPDRVGYTF. The CDR3 nucleotides are TGTGCCAGCAGCCCTGATCGTGTGGGCTACACCTTC. The chain uses TRBV7-6 and TRBJ1-2; D remains unclear. The CDR3 is 12 amino acids. Germline values: CDR1 SGHVS, CDR2 FNYEAQ. Trimming stripped 5 bases from V and 8 bases from J, with 12 bases between.

The CDR3 coding sequence is TGTGCCAGCAGCTTAGACGACAGTAGCAATCAGCCCCAGCATTTT. Translating it yields CASSLDDSSNQPQHF. The chain carries TRBV7-9 and TRBJ1-5; tentative D call: TRBD1 (5 bases). Germline values: CDR1 SEHNR, CDR2 FQNEAQ (reference sequence). This CDR3 region has 15 residues. Trimming took 1 base from V and 0 from J, leaving 7 bases between them.

This chain uses TRBV30 with TRBJ2-7; D is perhaps TRBD1 or TRBD2 (5 bases each). The length of the CDR3 is 14 residues. CDR1 GTSNPN and CDR2 SVGIG come from the germline V gene (reference sequence). The V gene lost 1 base and the J gene lost 4 bases, with 14 bases spanning the gap. The chain's CDR3 is CAWSERGMGYEQYF. The CDR3 nucleotides are TGTGCCTGGAGTGAGAGGGGAATGGGGTACGAGCAGTACTTC.

The rearrangement joins TRBV7-6 to TRBJ2-5; 11 nucleotides align to TRBD2. The germline V gene has CDR1 SGHVS and CDR2 FNYEAQ. This CDR3 is 17 amino acids long. V dropped 5 bases and J dropped 2; count of bases not matched to a gene: 10. The CDR3 loop reads CASSAQSSGGPQETQYF. CDR3 sequence (DNA): TGTGCCAGCAGCGCCCAATCTAGCGGGGGGCCTCAAGAGACCCAGTACTTC. Supplemented by reference TRBV7-6 and TRBJ2-5, the full variable domain reads GAGVSQSPRYKVTKRGQDVALRCDPISGHVSLYWYRQALGQGPEFLTYFNYEAQQDKSGLPNDRFSAERPEGSISTLTIQRTEQRDSAMYRCASSAQSSGGPQETQYFGPGTRLLVL.

The chain has TRBV6-5 and TRBJ1-2, with D unresolved. The CDR3 contains 15 residues. Trimming shortened V by 0 bases and J by 5 bases, and 13 bases separated the two germline ends. Germline V CDR1 and CDR2: MNHEY, SVGAGI. The CDR3 region is CASSYSPPGLYGYTF. The CDR3 coding sequence is TGTGCCAGCAGTTACTCTCCTCCGGGTCTATATGGCTACACCTTC.

The chain uses TRBV30 and TRBJ2-7; 13 nucleotides align to TRBD2. The CDR3 consists of 16 residues. V dropped 5 bases and J dropped 3; count of bases not matched to a gene: 10. Germline loops: CDR1 GTSNPN, CDR2 SVGIG (reference sequence). In nucleotides, the CDR3 is TGTGCCTGGGCCCTGGGACTAGCGGGAAAGTTCTACGAGCAGTACTTC. Translated: CAWALGLAGKFYEQYF.

This clone showed up just once. The chain recombines TRBV5-1 with TRBJ2-7, with TRBD1 identical over 8 bases. Germline CDR1 is SGHRS and CDR2 is YFSETQ. The CDR3 extends over 17 amino acids. The J segment lost 3 bases and the V segment lost 5 bases, leaving 16 bases of the junction unmatched. CDR3 sequence (DNA): TGCGCCAGCAGTTCGTACTACAGGGGGAACTCCCTCTACGAGCAGTACTTC. The encoded protein is CASSSYYRGNSLYEQYF.

The chain has TRBV7-2 and TRBJ1-1; 7 nucleotides align to TRBD1. Germline V gene data show CDR1 as SGHTA and CDR2 as FQGNSA. After removal of 5 bases from V and 5 bases from J, the junction contained 5 bases not matched to a gene. This CDR3 spans 13 amino acids. CDR3: CASSPQGGTEAFF. The CDR3 nucleotides read TGTGCCAGCAGCCCCCAGGGGGGAACTGAAGCTTTCTTT.

This clone appeared a single time. This chain uses TRBV27 with TRBJ1-1; perhaps TRBD1 as D (5 bases). Looked up from germline, CDR1 is MNHEY and CDR2 is SMNVEV (reference sequence). Trimming pared 6 bases from V and 0 bases from J, leaving 14 bases between. This CDR3 is 15 amino acids long. CDR3 DNA: TGTGCCAGCAGCCCTACGGGACTCTTGAACACTGAAGCTTTCTTT. Translation: CASSPTGLLNTEAFF.

This chain joins TRBV25-1 and TRBJ2-3; 9 nucleotides align to TRBD1. The V and J ends lost 7 bases and 6 bases, in that order; junction bases with no gene match: 20. CDR1 is MGHDK, CDR2 SYGVNS, per germline. This CDR3 contains 18 residues. Written as DNA, the CDR3 is TGTGCCAGCAAGAAGGGAGGGCTACAGGGGGCGATTTGGGATACGCAGTATTTT. As protein: CASKKGGLQGAIWDTQYF.

V usage is TRBV13 and J usage is TRBJ2-7, with TRBD1 matching over 9 bases. V lost 1 base, J lost 4 bases, and 5 bases stayed unmatched. The CDR3 has 15 amino acids. Germline V gene data show CDR1 as PRHDT and CDR2 as FYEKMQ (reference sequence). The CDR3 loop reads CASSLVGQGKYEQYF. The CDR3 region has the DNA TGTGCCAGCAGCTTAGTTGGACAGGGGAAATACGAGCAGTACTTC.

CDR3 coding DNA: TGTGCCAGCAGTTACTCTGAGATACCCTCCTACGAGCAGTACTTC. It encodes CASSYSEIPSYEQYF. The rearrangement uses TRBV6-5 and TRBJ2-7; D remains unclear. V was pared by 0 bases and J by 0 bases, with 9 bases between. Looked up from germline, CDR1 is MNHEY and CDR2 is SVGAGI. CDR3 length: 15 residues.

V is TRBV28 and J is TRBJ2-7; D possibly matches TRBD1 or TRBD2 (7 bases each). CDR1 and CDR2 from the germline V gene are MDHEN and SYDVKM. V was shortened by 3 bases and J by 4 bases, with 16 bases between the two germline ends. CDR3 length: 15 residues. CDR3 DNA sequence: TGTGCCAGCAGTTTGGGGGGGACAGACCCTTACGAGCAGTACTTC. It translates to CASSLGGTDPYEQYF.